This record covers a single T cell receptor (beta chain). As yet, its antigen is unknown. Amplification targeted TCR beta CDR3 regions from RNA transcripts. Carried out on the TCR CDR3, a first-round RT-PCR used the HTBI primer set. TCRdb independently ran MiXCR on the multiplex PCR reads; one entry per CDR3 protein. The data contain roughly 630,000 distinct CDR3 sequences, about a sixth of them singletons. CDR3 length: 15 amino acids. V dropped 4 bases and J dropped 4 bases, with 18 bases sitting between them. Germline V CDR1 and CDR2: SGHTS, YDEGEE. The sample comes from a study of T cells in Graves' hyperthyroidism and ophthalmopathy. Whole-study findings and limits: Researchers found most expanded thyroid clonotypes above 0.001 in blood as well.

An approximately 10 ml volume of fresh peripheral blood provided the PBMCs. The genes are TRBV5-8 and TRBJ2-7; D is possibly TRBD1 or TRBD2 (5 bases each). Sample: blood. The clonotype comes from a woman aged 25-40 years with Graves' hyperthyroidism. CDR3 DNA sequence: TGTGCCAGCAGCCCGGGGACGGTTCTAGGGTACGAGCAGTACTTC. It translates to CASSPGTVLGYEQYF.